This TCR beta chain derives from a study of cytomegalovirus exposure and HLA in healthy donors. CDR1 is SQVTM, CDR2 ANQGSEA, per germline. V lost 4 bases and J lost 0, with 9 bases in between. The CDR3 is made up of 13 amino acids. Study outcomes and limitations: It was found in a later analysis that first-cohort TCR clusters tended to co-occur in the 100 to 150 validation repertoires. Rare TCR sequences dominated, though some public TCRs recurred in many donors.

On this clone itself: Its antigen is as yet unknown.

Sequencing was performed with immunoSEQ multiplex PCR; in TCRdb, only in-frame clones are kept and a portion is missing. The data contain more than 250,000 clones, approximately 90% of them seen just once; the ten biggest clones take up approximately 1.1%. This clonotype was sampled from a woman under 40 in good health and CMV-seropositive. The J gene is TRBJ1-1, the V gene TRBV29-1, with D possibly TRBD1 on 6 matching bases. Material: PBMCs. The CDR3 loop reads CSVAQGLNTEAFF. In DNA, the CDR3 is TGCAGCGTTGCGCAGGGGCTGAACACTGAAGCTTTCTTT.